A single sample is the source of the 6 T cell receptor beta chains below, sequenced in a study of blood T cell repertoires in COVID-19 (dated by TCRdb to 2018 to 2021). The method behind the library was the immunoSEQ multiplex PCR assay. The immuneACCESS repertoire file appears here via TCRdb, limited to in-frame rearrangements. These files lack a portion of the clones; in checked studies, under half of the deficit traces to unresolved V genes, and the cause of the others is not known. The sample table shows roughly 79,000 clones, and about four fifths are seen once. The ten biggest clones cover 3.5% of the sample. Sequenced: peripheral blood. Receptor source: a man aged 50-59 years with acute or convalescent COVID-19.

This clone was seen just once. The chain recombines TRBV6-2 or TRBV6-3 with TRBJ1-1, with a weak D call TRBD1 (5 bases). Trimming pared 0 bases from V and 3 bases from J, leaving 5 bases between. In germline, CDR1 is MNHEY, CDR2 SVGEGT. There are 13 residues in the CDR3. The CDR3 protein is CASSYSRDTEAFF. For the CDR3, the DNA is TGTGCCAGCAGTTACTCCAGGGACACTGAAGCTTTCTTT.

This clone was recorded once. This CDR3 reads CASSLGGTRYNEQFF. In nucleotides, the CDR3 is TGTGCCAGCAGCTTAGGCGGGACTAGGTACAATGAGCAGTTCTTC. J is TRBJ2-1 and V is TRBV11-2, with 8 bases identical to TRBD2. Germline V gene data show CDR1 as SGHAT and CDR2 as FQNNGV. V gave up 1 base and J gave up 4 bases; unmatched junction bases: 3. CDR3 length: 15 amino acids.

This clone has a single count. The V call is TRBV3-1 (or the pseudogene TRBV3-2), the J call TRBJ2-3, with 8 bases lining up with TRBD1. After removal of 1 base from V and 6 bases from J, the junction contained 6 bases not matched to a gene. CDR1 is LGHDT, CDR2 YNNKEL, per germline (reference sequence). The CDR3 is made up of 15 amino acids. CDR3 residues: CASSQAGQGRDTQYF. The DNA of the CDR3 is TGTGCCAGCAGCCAAGCCGGACAGGGAAGGGATACGCAGTATTTT.

V and J are TRBV14 and TRBJ1-1; TRBD1 might be the D (5 bases). V shed 1 base and J shed 11 bases, with 20 bases lying between them. CDR3 length equals 15 residues. The V gene's germline CDR1 is SGHDN and CDR2 FVKESK. CDR3: CASSQVGGSPTGAFF. The CDR3 region has the DNA TGTGCCAGCAGCCAAGTGGGGGGTAGCCCCACGGGGGCTTTCTTT.

The V gene is TRBV5-4, the J gene TRBJ2-1; 13 positions match TRBD2. The CDR3 consists of 15 residues. Germline values: CDR1 SGHNT, CDR2 YYREEE (reference sequence). Germline trimming cut 5 bases from V and 4 bases from J; bases unmatched to any gene: 3. CDR3 sequence: CASRRTSGGYNEQFF. The CDR3 nucleotides read TGTGCCAGCAGAAGGACTAGCGGGGGTTACAATGAGCAGTTCTTC. The entire variable domain, with the rest obtained from reference TRBV5-4 and TRBJ2-1, is as follows: ETGVTQSPTHLIKTRGQQVTLRCSSQSGHNTVSWYQQALGQGPQFIFQYYREEENGRGNFPPRFSGLQFPNYSSELNVNALELDDSALYLCASRRTSGGYNEQFFGPGTRLTVL.

The V call is TRBV5-1, the J call TRBJ1-6, with TRBD1 matching over 7 bases. The V gene end was trimmed by 5 bases and the J gene end by 7 bases; junction bases not matched to a gene: 9. The CDR3 runs to 15 residues. Germline CDR1 and CDR2: SGHRS and YFSETQ. The CDR3 nucleotides read TGCGCCAGCAGTTTGACCGGGACAGCAAATTCACCCCTCCACTTT. Its translation is CASSLTGTANSPLHF.